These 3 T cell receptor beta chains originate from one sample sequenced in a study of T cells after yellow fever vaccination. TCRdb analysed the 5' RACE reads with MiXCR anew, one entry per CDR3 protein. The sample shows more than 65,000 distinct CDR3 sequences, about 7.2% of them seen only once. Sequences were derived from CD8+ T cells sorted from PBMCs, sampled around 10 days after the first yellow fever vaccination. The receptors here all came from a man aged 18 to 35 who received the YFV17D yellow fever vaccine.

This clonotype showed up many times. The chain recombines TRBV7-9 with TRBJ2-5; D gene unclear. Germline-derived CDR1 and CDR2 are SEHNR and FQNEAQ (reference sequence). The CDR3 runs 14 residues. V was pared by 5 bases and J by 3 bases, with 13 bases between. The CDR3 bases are TGTGCCAGCAGCCGTTCAGGACGGGAAGAGACCCAGTACTTC. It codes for CASSRSGREETQYF.

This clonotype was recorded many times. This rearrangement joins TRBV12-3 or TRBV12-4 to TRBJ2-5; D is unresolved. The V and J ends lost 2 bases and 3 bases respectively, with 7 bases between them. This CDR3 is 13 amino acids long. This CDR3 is CASSLRAEETQYF. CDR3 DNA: TGTGCCAGCAGTTTAAGGGCGGAAGAGACCCAGTACTTC.

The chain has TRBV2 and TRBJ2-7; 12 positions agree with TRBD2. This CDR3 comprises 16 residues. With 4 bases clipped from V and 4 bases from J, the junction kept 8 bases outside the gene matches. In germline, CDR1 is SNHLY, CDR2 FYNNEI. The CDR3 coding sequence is TGTGCCAGCAGTGGGGGTGGACTAGCGGGGATTTACGAGCAGTACTTC. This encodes CASSGGGLAGIYEQYF.